This passage covers 5 T cell receptor beta chains from one sample sequenced in a study of blood T cell repertoires in COVID-19. The assay was immunoSEQ multiplex PCR, and TCRdb's table has in-frame clones only and misses some. The sample shows about 38,000 clones, around 91% of them seen only once. Sequencing was done on a sample of peripheral blood. The receptors originated from a man aged 60-69 years with active or convalescent COVID-19.

The chain links TRBV7-2 to TRBJ1-5; 11 bases are a match to TRBD1. Germline CDR1 is SGHTA and CDR2 is FQGNSA. With V trimmed by 5 bases and J by 5 bases, 5 bases remained unmatched. The CDR3 runs 15 residues. The CDR3 nucleotides read TGTGCCAGCAGCCGCAGGACAGGGGGCTATCAGCCCCAGCATTTT. This gives the protein CASSRRTGGYQPQHF.

The chain's CDR3 is CASGLDKGGEVAGPPETQYF. The CDR3, as DNA: TGTGCTAGTGGTTTGGACAAGGGGGGAGAGGTAGCGGGCCCCCCGGAGACCCAGTACTTC. The V gene is TRBV12-5, the J gene TRBJ2-5, with D maybe TRBD2 (7 bases). Germline V gene data show CDR1 as LGHNT and CDR2 as FRNRAP. CDR3 length equals 20 residues. V was shortened by 1 base and J by 5 bases, with 29 bases between the two germline ends. Complete variable domain (other parts from reference TRBV12-5 and TRBJ2-5): DARVTQTPRHKVTEMGQEVTMRCQPILGHNTVFWYRQTMMQGLELLAYFRNRAPLDDSGMPKDRFSAEMPDATLATLKIQPSEPRDSAVYFCASGLDKGGEVAGPPETQYFGPGTRLLVL.

The chain couples TRBV11-3 to TRBJ2-3; a weak D match, TRBD1 (6 bases). The CDR3 extends over 15 amino acids. Trimming stripped 0 bases from V and 3 bases from J, with 10 bases between. CDR1 is SGHNT and CDR2 is YENEEA in the germline V gene. The chain's CDR3 is CASSLEAGDTDTQYF. The CDR3 region has the DNA TGTGCCAGCAGCTTAGAAGCAGGGGATACAGATACGCAGTATTTT. Filled out from reference TRBV11-3 and TRBJ2-3, the complete variable domain reads EAGVVQSPRYKIIEKKQPVAFWCNPISGHNTLYWYLQNLGQGPELLIRYENEEAVDDSQLPKDRFSAERLKGVDSTLKIQPAELGDSAVYLCASSLEAGDTDTQYFGPGTRLTVL.

The rearrangement uses TRBV7-3 and TRBJ2-1; 9 bases map to TRBD1. The CDR3 spans 15 residues. Unmatched junction bases numbered 1, after V lost 2 bases and J lost 2 bases. CDR1 is SGHTA, CDR2 FQGTGA, per germline. The CDR3 bases are TGTGCCAGCAGCTTAGGGACAGGGCCCTACAATGAGCAGTTCTTC. The encoded protein is CASSLGTGPYNEQFF.

The chain combines TRBV4-3 with TRBJ2-2, with 10 bases aligning to TRBD2. Germline CDR1 LGHNA, CDR2 YSLEER. The CDR3 loop spans 15 amino acids. V lost 1 base and J lost 5; bases outside the gene matches: 1. The CDR3 reads CASSQASGSTGELFF. CDR3 nucleotides: TGCGCCAGCAGCCAAGCTAGCGGGAGTACCGGGGAGCTGTTTTTT.